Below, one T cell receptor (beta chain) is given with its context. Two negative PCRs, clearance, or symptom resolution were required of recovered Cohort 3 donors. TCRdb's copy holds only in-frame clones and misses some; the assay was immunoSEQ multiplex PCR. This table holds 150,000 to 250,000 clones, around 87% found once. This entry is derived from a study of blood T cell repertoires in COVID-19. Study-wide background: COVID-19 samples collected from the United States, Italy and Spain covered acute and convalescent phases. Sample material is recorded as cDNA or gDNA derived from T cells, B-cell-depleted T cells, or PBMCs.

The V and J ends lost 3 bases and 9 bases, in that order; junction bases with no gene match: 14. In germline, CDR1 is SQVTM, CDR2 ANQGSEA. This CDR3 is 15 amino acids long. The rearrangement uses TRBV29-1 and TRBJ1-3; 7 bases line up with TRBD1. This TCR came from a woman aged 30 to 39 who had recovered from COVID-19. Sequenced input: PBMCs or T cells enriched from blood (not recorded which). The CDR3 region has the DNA TGCAGCGTTGATGAGGGGAAGACAGGGTATGGCACCATATATTTT. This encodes CSVDEGKTGYGTIYF. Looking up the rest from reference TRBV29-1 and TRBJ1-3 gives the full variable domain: SAVISQKPSRDICQRGTSLTIQCQVDSQVTMMFWYRQQPGQSLTLIATANQGSEATYESGFVIDKFPISRPNLTFSTLTVSNMSPEDSSIYLCSVDEGKTGYGTIYFGEGSWLTVV.